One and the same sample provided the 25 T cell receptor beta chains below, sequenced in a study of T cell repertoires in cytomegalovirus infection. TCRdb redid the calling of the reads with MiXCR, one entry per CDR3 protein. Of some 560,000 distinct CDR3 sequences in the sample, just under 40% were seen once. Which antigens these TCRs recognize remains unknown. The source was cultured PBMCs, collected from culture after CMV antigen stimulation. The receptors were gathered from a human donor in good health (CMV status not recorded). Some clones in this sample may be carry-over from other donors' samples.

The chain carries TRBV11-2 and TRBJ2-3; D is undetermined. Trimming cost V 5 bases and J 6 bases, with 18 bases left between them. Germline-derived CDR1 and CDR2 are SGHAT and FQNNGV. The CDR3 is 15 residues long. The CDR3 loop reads CASSRRRAGLDTQYF. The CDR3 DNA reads TGTGCCAGCAGCCGACGAAGGGCCGGGCTGGATACGCAGTATTTT.

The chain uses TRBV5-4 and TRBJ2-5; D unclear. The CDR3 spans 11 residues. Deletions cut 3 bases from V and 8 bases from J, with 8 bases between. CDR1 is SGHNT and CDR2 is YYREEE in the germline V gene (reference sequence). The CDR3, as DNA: TGTGCCAGCAGCTCCGAAGGTACCCAGTACTTC. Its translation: CASSSEGTQYF.

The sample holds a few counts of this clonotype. The CDR3 loop is CASSYRGLGEKLFF. As DNA, the CDR3 is TGTGCCAGCAGTTACAGGGGGCTAGGGGAAAAACTGTTTTTT. The V and J genes are TRBV12-3 or TRBV12-4 and TRBJ1-4; TRBD1 agrees at 9 bases. This CDR3 has 14 amino acids. The J segment lost 8 bases and the V segment lost 4 bases, leaving 5 bases of the junction unmatched.

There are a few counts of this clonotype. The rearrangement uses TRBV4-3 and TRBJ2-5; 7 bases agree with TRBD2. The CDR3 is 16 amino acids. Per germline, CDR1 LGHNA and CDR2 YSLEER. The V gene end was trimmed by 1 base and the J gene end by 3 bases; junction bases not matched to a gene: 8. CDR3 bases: TGCGCCAGCAGCCAAGGGGGGGGGGTTGGGGAAGAGACCCAGTACTTC. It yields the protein CASSQGGGVGEETQYF.

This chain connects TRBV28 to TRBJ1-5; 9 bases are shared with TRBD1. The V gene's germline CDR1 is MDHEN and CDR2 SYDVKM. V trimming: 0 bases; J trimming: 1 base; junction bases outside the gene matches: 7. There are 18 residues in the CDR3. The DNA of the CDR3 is TGTGCCAGCAGTTTATGGGGACAGGGAGGTATAAGCAATCAGCCCCAGCATTTT. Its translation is CASSLWGQGGISNQPQHF.

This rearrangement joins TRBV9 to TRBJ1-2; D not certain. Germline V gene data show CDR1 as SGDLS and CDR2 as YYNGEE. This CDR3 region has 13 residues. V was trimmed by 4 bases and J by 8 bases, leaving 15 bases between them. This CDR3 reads CASSPREARGYTF. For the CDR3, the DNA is TGTGCCAGCAGCCCCCGGGAGGCCCGGGGCTACACCTTC.

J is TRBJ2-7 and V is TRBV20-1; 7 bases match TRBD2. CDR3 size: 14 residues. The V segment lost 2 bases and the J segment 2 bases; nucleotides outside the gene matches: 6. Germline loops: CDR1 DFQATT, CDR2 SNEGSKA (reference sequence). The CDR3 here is CSARPPGTTYEQYF. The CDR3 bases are TGCAGTGCTAGACCCCCCGGGACTACCTACGAGCAGTACTTC.

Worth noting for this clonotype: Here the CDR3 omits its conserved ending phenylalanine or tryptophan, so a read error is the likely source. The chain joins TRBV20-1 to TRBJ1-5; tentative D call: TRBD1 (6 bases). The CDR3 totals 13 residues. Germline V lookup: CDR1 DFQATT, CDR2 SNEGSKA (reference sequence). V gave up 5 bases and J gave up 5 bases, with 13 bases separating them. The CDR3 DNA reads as TGCAGTGCTGCCCGGGGGGCTGATCAGCCCCAGCATTCT. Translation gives CSAARGADQPQHS.

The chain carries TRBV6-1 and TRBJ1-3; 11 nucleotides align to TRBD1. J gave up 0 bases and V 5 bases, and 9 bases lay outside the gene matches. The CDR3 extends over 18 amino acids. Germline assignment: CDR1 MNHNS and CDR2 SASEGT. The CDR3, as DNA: TGTGCCAGCAGTTCCCTAGGAGGGACAGGGGGCTCTGGAAACACCATATATTTT. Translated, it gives CASSSLGGTGGSGNTIYF.

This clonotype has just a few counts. The CDR3 nucleotides are TGTGCCAGTAGGCCCAGGGGGTCGACGATGGAAAAACTGTTTTTT. Protein product: CASRPRGSTMEKLFF. The rearrangement uses TRBV19 and TRBJ1-4, with 7 bases lining up with TRBD1. The germline CDR1 and CDR2 sequences are LNHDA and SQIVND (reference sequence). After removal of 6 bases from V and 8 bases from J, the junction contained 12 bases not matched to a gene. This CDR3 comprises 15 residues.

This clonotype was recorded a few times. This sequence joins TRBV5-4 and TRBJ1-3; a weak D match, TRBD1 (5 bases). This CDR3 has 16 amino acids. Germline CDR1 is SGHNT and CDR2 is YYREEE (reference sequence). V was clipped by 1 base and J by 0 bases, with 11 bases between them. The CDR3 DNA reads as TGTGCCAGCAGCTTGAATACAGGCCTCTCTGGAAACACCATATATTTT. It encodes CASSLNTGLSGNTIYF. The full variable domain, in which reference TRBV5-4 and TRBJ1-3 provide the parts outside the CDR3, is ETGVTQSPTHLIKTRGQQVTLRCSSQSGHNTVSWYQQALGQGPQFIFQYYREEENGRGNFPPRFSGLQFPNYSSELNVNALELDDSALYLCASSLNTGLSGNTIYFGEGSWLTVV.

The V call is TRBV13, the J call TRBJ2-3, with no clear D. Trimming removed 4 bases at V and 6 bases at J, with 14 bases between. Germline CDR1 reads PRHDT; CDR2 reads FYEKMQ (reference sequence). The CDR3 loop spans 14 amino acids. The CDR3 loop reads CASSSSSLKDTQYF. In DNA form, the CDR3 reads TGTGCCAGCAGCTCTAGTTCCCTTAAGGATACGCAGTATTTT.

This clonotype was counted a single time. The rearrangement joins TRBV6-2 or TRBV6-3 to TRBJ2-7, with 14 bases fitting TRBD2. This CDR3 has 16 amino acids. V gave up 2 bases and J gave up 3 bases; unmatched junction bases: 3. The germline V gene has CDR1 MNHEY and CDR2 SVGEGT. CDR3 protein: CASSYGLAGGHYEQYF. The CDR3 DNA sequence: TGTGCCAGCAGTTACGGACTAGCGGGAGGACACTACGAGCAGTACTTC.

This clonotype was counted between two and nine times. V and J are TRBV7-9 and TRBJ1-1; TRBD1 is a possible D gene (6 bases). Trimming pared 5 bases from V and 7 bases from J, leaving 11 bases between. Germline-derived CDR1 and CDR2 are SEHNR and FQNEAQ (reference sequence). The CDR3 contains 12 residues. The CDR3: CASSRGAYEAFF. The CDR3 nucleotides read TGTGCCAGCAGCCGGGGGGCGTATGAAGCTTTCTTT. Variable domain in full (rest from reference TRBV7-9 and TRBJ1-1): DTGVSQNPRHKITKRGQNVTFRCDPISEHNRLYWYRQTLGQGPEFLTYFQNEAQLEKSRLLSDRFSAERPKGSFSTLEIQRTEQGDSAMYLCASSRGAYEAFFGQGTRLTVV.

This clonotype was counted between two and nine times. CDR3 protein: CASSPQRTIGEQYF. DNA for the CDR3: TGTGCCAGCAGCCCGCAAAGGACTATAGGCGAGCAGTACTTC. The chain joins TRBV7-8 to TRBJ2-7; TRBD2 might be the D (6 bases). There are 14 residues in the CDR3. CDR1 and CDR2 from the germline V gene are SGHVS and FQNEAQ. Trimming pared 5 bases from V and 6 bases from J, leaving 17 bases between.

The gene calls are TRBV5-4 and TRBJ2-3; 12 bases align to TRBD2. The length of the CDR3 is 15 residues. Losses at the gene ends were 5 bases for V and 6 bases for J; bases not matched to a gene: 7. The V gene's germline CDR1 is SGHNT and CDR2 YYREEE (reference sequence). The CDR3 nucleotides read TGTGCCAGCAGACTGACTAGCGGGAGATCCGATACGCAGTATTTT. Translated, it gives CASRLTSGRSDTQYF.

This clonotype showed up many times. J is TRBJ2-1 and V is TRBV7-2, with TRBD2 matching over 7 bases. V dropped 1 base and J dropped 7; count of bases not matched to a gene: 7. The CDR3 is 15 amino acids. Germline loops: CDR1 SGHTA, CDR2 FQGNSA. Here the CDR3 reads CASSLVAGVRNEQFF. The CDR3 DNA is TGTGCCAGCAGCTTAGTGGCGGGAGTGAGAAATGAGCAGTTCTTC.

CDR3 in amino acids: CASSVFQGDSNQPQHF. The CDR3 region has the DNA TGTGCCAGCAGCGTATTTCAGGGTGATAGCAATCAGCCCCAGCATTTT. The chain recombines TRBV12-3 or TRBV12-4 with TRBJ1-5; the D gene is possibly TRBD1 (5 bases). With 6 bases removed from V and 0 bases from J, the gap between germline ends came to 15 bases. The CDR3 runs to 16 residues.

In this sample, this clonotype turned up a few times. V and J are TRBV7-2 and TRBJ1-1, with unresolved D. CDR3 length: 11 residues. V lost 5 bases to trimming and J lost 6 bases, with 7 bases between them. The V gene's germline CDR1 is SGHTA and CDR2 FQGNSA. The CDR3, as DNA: TGTGCCAGCAGCGGATTTTCTGAAGCTTTCTTT. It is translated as CASSGFSEAFF.

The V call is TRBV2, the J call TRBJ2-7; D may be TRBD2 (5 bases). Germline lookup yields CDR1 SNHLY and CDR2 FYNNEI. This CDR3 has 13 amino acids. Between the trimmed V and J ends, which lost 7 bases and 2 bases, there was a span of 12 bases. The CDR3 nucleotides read TGTGCCAGCAATGAGCGGAGGCCCTACGAGCAGTACTTC. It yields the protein CASNERRPYEQYF.

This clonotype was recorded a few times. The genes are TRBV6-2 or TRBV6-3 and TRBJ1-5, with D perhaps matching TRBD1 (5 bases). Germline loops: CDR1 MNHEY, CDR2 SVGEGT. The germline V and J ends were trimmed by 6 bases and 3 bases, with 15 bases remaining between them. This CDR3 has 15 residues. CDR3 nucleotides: TGTGCCAGCAGGGATACAGGAGTGGTCAATCAGCCCCAGCATTTT. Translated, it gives CASRDTGVVNQPQHF.

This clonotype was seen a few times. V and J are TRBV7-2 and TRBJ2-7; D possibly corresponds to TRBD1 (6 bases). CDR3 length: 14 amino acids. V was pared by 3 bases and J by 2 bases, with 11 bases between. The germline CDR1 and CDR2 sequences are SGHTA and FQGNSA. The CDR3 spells CASSFWQGTYEQYF. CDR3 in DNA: TGTGCCAGCAGCTTCTGGCAGGGGACCTACGAGCAGTACTTC.

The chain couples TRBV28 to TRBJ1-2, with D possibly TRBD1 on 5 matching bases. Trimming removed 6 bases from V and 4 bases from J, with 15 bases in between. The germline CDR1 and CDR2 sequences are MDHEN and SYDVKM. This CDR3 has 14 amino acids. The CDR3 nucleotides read TGTGCCAGCAGCTCTCCGGGACTAATCTATGGCTACACCTTC. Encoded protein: CASSSPGLIYGYTF.

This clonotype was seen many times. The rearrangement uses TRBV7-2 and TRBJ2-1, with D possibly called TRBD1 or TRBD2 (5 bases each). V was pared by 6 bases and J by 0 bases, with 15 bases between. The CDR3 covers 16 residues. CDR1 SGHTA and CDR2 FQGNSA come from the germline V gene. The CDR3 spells CASSQVRGSSYNEQFF. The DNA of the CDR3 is TGTGCCAGCAGTCAAGTTCGGGGCAGCTCCTACAATGAGCAGTTCTTC.

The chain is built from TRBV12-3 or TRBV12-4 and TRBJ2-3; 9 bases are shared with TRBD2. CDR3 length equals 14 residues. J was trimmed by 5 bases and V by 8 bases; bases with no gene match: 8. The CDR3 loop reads CASGRGGQVDTQYF. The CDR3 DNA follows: TGTGCCAGCGGGCGGGGGGGCCAAGTAGATACGCAGTATTTT.